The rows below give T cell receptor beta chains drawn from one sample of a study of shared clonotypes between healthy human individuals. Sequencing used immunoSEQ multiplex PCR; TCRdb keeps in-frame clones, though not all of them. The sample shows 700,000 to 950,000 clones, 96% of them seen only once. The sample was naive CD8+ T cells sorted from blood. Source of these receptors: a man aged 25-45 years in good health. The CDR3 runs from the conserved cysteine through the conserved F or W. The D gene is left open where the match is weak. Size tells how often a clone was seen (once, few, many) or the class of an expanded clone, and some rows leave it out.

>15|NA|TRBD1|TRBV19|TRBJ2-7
CASSIATGGLYEQYF
TGTGCCAGTAGTATAGCGACAGGGGGTCTCTACGAGCAGTACTTC
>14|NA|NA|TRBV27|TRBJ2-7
CASSSGSSSYEQYF
TGTGCCAGCAGTTCCGGGAGCTCGTCCTACGAGCAGTACTTC
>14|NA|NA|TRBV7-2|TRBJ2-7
CASSLARGSYEQYF
TGTGCCAGCAGCTTAGCGAGGGGCTCCTACGAGCAGTACTTC
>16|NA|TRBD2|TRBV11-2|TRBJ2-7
CASSSSSGRRTYEQYF
TGTGCCAGCAGCTCATCTAGCGGGAGAAGAACCTACGAGCAGTACTTC
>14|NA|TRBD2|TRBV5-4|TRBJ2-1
CASSPGGSYNEQFF
TGTGCCAGCAGCCCGGGGGGATCCTACAATGAGCAGTTCTTC
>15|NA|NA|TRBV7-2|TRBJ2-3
CASTEGVTSTDTQYF
TGTGCCAGCACCGAGGGGGTAACTAGCACAGATACGCAGTATTTT
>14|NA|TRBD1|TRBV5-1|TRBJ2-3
CASSLGTGADTQYF
TGCGCCAGCAGCTTGGGGACAGGGGCAGATACGCAGTATTTT
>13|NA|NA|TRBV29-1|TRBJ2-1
CSVDETSEDEQFF
TGCAGCGTTGACGAGACTAGTGAAGATGAGCAGTTCTTC
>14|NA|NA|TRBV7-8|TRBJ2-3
CASSLFGYTDTQYF
TGTGCCAGCAGCTTATTCGGCTACACAGATACGCAGTATTTT
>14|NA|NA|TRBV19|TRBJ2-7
CASSITGYLYEQYF
TGTGCCAGTAGTATAACAGGTTATCTCTACGAGCAGTACTTC
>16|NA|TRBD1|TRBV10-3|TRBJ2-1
CASKPGGTGDYNEQFF
TGTGCCAGCAAGCCGGGCGGGACAGGGGATTACAATGAGCAGTTCTTC
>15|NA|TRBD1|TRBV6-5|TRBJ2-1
CASSQDRGDGNEQFF
TGTGCCAGCAGTCAGGACAGGGGGGATGGCAATGAGCAGTTCTTC
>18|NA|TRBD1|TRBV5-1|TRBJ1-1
CASSSTGTGGLVNTEAFF
TGCGCCAGCAGCTCGACCGGGACAGGGGGCTTGGTGAACACTGAAGCTTTCTTT
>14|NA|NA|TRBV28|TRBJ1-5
CASGGNRANQPQHF
TGTGCCAGCGGGGGAAACAGGGCAAATCAGCCCCAGCATTTT
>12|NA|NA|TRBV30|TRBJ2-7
CAWSGGSYEQYF
TGTGCCTGGAGTGGGGGATCATACGAGCAGTACTTC
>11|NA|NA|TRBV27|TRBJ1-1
CASSAGPEAFF
TGTGCCAGCAGTGCAGGGCCTGAAGCTTTCTTT
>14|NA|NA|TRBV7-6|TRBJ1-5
CASSDLQGNQPQHF
TGTGCCAGCAGCGATTTACAGGGCAATCAGCCCCAGCATTTT
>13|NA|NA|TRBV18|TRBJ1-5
CASSPYPLEPQHF
TGTGCCAGCTCACCATACCCGCTCGAGCCCCAGCATTTT
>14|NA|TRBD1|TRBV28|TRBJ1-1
CASRDRASPGEAFF
TGTGCCAGCAGGGACAGGGCCTCCCCGGGTGAAGCTTTCTTT
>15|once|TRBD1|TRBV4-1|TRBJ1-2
CASSLDRDGNYGYTF
TGCGCCAGCAGCCTCGACAGGGATGGAAACTATGGCTACACCTTC
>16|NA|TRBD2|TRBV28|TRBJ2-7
CASSSNMAGDSYEQYF
TGTGCCAGCAGTAGCAACATGGCGGGAGATTCCTACGAGCAGTACTTC
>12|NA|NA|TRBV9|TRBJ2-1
CASSGKGNEQFF
TGTGCCAGCAGCGGCAAAGGTAATGAGCAGTTCTTC
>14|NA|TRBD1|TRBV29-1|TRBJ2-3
CSVDEQGATDTQYF
TGCAGCGTTGATGAACAGGGGGCGACAGATACGCAGTATTTT
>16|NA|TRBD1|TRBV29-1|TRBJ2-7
CSVEEGGQGEPYEQYF
TGCAGCGTTGAAGAAGGAGGACAGGGAGAACCCTACGAGCAGTACTTC
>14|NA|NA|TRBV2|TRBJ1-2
CATGVGPANYGYTF
TGTGCCACCGGGGTTGGGCCAGCTAACTATGGCTACACCTTC
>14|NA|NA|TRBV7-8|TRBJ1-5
CASSLSRVNQPQHF
TGTGCCAGCAGCTTATCCAGGGTCAATCAGCCCCAGCATTTT
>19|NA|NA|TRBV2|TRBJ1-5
CASRVEVGHLGNSNQPQHF
TGTGCCAGCAGAGTAGAAGTGGGACACCTTGGGAATAGCAATCAGCCCCAGCATTTT
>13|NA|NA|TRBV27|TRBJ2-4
CASSLDSFNIQYF
TGTGCCAGCAGCCTGGACAGCTTTAACATTCAGTACTTC
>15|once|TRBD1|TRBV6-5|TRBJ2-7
CASSYPGTGGFEQYF
TGTGCCAGCAGTTATCCCGGGACAGGGGGCTTCGAGCAGTACTTC
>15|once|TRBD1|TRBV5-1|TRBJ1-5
CASSLGQGGDQPQHF
TGCGCCAGCAGCTTGGGACAGGGGGGAGATCAGCCCCAGCATTTT
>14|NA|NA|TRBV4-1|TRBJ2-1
CASSYTLSPNEQFF
TGCGCCAGCAGCTATACTTTATCCCCGAATGAGCAGTTCTTC
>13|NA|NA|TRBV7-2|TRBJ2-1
CASSFIANNEQFF
TGTGCCAGCAGCTTTATAGCAAACAATGAGCAGTTCTTC
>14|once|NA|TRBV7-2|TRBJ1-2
CASSPSQGLYGYTF
TGTGCCAGCAGCCCCAGTCAGGGTCTATACGGCTACACCTTC
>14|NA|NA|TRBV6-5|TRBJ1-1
CASSHRTVNTEAFF
TGTGCCAGCAGTCACAGGACGGTGAACACTGAAGCTTTCTTT
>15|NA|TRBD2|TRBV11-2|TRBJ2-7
CASSPTSGSSYEQYF
TGTGCCAGCAGCCCGACTAGCGGGAGCTCCTACGAGCAGTACTTC
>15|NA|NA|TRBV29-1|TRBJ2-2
CSVEDRDMNTGELFF
TGCAGCGTTGAAGACCGGGACATGAACACCGGGGAGCTGTTTTTT
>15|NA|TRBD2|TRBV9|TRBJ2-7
CASSPTLAGGYEQYF
TGTGCCAGCAGCCCCACGCTAGCGGGCGGGTACGAGCAGTACTTC
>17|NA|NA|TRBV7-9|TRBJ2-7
CASSSVPDRDWQIGQYF
TGTGCCAGCAGCTCTGTACCGGACCGGGACTGGCAGATCGGGCAGTACTTC
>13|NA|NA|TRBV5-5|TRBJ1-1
CASRPQVNTEAFF
TGTGCCAGCAGACCACAAGTGAACACTGAAGCTTTCTTT
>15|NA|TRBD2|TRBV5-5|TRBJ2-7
CASSLGWEGRYEQYF
TGTGCCAGCAGCCTAGGGTGGGAGGGCCGATACGAGCAGTACTTC
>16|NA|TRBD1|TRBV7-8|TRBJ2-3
CASSFWTGLGTDTQYF
TGTGCCAGCAGCTTTTGGACAGGGCTGGGGACAGATACGCAGTATTTT
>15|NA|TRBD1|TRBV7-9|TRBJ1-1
CASRPPTGRGTEAFF
TGTGCCAGCAGGCCTCCGACAGGGAGGGGGACTGAAGCTTTCTTT
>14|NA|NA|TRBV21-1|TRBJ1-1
CASSNGDSTQQAFF
TGTGCCAGCAGCAACGGGGACAGTACTCAACAAGCTTTCTTT
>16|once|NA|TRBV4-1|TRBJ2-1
CASSQVAYTSYNEQFF
TGCGCCAGCAGCCAAGTTGCGTACACCTCCTACAATGAGCAGTTCTTC
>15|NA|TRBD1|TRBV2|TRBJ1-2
CASSDQDRDNYGYTF
TGTGCCAGCAGTGATCAGGACAGGGATAACTATGGCTACACCTTC
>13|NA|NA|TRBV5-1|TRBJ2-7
CASSFRAGNEQYF
TGCGCCAGCAGCTTTCGGGCAGGGAACGAGCAGTACTTC
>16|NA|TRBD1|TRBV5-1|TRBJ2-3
CASSLAGQARADTQYF
TGCGCCAGCAGCTTGGCCGGACAGGCACGTGCAGATACGCAGTATTTT
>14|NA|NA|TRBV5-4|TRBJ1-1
CASSPPQGYTEAFF
TGTGCCAGCAGCCCGCCCCAGGGGTACACTGAAGCTTTCTTT